This TCR beta chain was sequenced during a study of blood T cells in healthy people across ages. General study findings and limits: Naive and antigen-experienced cells could not be conclusively compared, given unsorted PBMCs.

The CDR3 sequence is 13 residues long. Trimming removed 5 bases from V and 2 bases from J, with 8 bases in between. Germline V CDR1 and CDR2: MGHDK, SYGVNS. Regarding this clonotype: Its specificity is unknown.

The authors ran a second PCR of about 6 to 11 cycles using a sample-barcoded 5' primer and a J-beta primer mix. A template-switch adaptor containing 12 random nucleotides labeled each cDNA molecule. MiXCR, run by TCRdb on the 5' RACE reads, gives a single entry per CDR3 protein. The sample yields 450,000 to 700,000 distinct CDR3 sequences, 27% seen once. The chain combines TRBV25-1 with TRBJ2-3, with a weak D call TRBD1 (5 bases). The sequencing sample was made of blood. The sequence derives from a woman between 65 and 79 years old in good health. In nucleotides, the CDR3 is TGTGCCAGCAGTTCGGACACCACAGATACGCAGTATTTT. This codes for CASSSDTTDTQYF. The full variable domain, its missing parts supplied by reference TRBV25-1 and TRBJ2-3, is EADIYQTPRYLVIGTGKKITLECSQTMGHDKMYWYQQDPGMELHLIHYSYGVNSTEKGDLSSESTVSRIRTEHFPLTLESARPSHTSQYLCASSSDTTDTQYFGPGTRLTVL.